This is a list of T cell receptor beta chains from one sample in a study of blood T cell repertoires in COVID-19. Data came from immunoSEQ multiplex PCR; TCRdb stores just in-frame clones and leaves some out. The sample lists roughly 200,000 clones, 82% seen once, with approximately 7.8% in the top ten. The sample consisted of peripheral blood. The source of these receptors is a woman aged 55 to 70 with COVID-19, enrolled during active disease. CDR3s leave out the opening cysteine and the closing phenylalanine or tryptophan. D genes are given only for firm matches. Size is omitted from some rows. Given values are once, few, many or a class for expanded clones.

v_call clone_size d_call cdr3_aa
TRBV10-3 - TRBD1 AISTDRGRVYYGYT
TRBV30 - TRBD1 AWSVGTGPYEQY
TRBV5-4 - TRBD1 ASSLAGGGNTEAF
TRBV7-6 - TRBD2 ASSLARVAGVSYNEQF
TRBV19 - TRBD1 ASRQGTHTEAF
TRBV5-1 few - ASSLEDSVAQF
TRBV4-2 - TRBD2 ASSQGPSGAQETQY
TRBV6-6 - - ASSYLAGNYGYT
TRBV6-5 - TRBD1 ATLSDRRVEKLF
TRBV5-1 - TRBD2 ASSKTSVQETQY
TRBV19 - - ASSMGRLNEKLF
TRBV3-1/TRBV3-2 - - ASSQELDTDTQY
TRBV10-3 - - AISGVGGNEQF
TRBV28 - TRBD1 ASGEQGPNEKLF
TRBV16 few TRBD1 ASSQWQGQGTEAF
TRBV3-1/TRBV3-2 - - ASSQAGGDYGYT
TRBV4-2 - TRBD1 ASSPTGVGVSPLH